This TCR beta chain was recovered during a study of OX40 agonist ivuxolimab in advanced cancers. For the study at large: An agonistic human IgG2 monoclonal antibody against OX40 (CD134) was given. Study findings and constraints: The CD4+ and CD8+ T cells in the blood had expanded clonally by week 6 at 0.1 to 3.0 mg/kg. Antigen targets of the expanded peripheral T cells went undetermined.

CDR1 and CDR2 from the germline V gene are SGHDN and FVKESK. V dropped 1 base and J dropped 3; count of bases not matched to a gene: 1. The CDR3 extends over 14 amino acids. The repertoire was sequenced with immunoSEQ multiplex PCR; TCRdb's copy has only in-frame clones and lacks some. The table shows 40,000 to 50,000 clones, with about 89% occurring only once. This clone has just one count. As yet, its antigen is unknown. Specimen: CD4+ or CD8+ T cells sorted from blood, collected in a trial of the OX40 agonist ivuxolimab. The source is an adult with an advanced solid tumor such as melanoma, head and neck, liver or kidney cancer. The V gene is TRBV14, the J gene TRBJ1-2; TRBD1 matches at 8 bases. Written as DNA, the CDR3 is TGTGCCAGCAGCCAAGTGGGACAGGACTATGGCTACACCTTC. Protein sequence: CASSQVGQDYGYTF.